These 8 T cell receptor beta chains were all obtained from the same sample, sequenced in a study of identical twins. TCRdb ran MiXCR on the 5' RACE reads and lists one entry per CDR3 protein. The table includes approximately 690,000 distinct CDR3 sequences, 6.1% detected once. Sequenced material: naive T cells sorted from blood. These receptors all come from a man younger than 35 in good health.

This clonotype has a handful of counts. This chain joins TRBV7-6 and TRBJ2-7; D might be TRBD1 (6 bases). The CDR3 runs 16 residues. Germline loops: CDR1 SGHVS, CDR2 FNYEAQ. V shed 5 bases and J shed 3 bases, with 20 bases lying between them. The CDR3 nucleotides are TGTGCCAGCAGCCCCAACAGGGCTCTGGGCTTCTACGAGCAGTACTTC. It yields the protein CASSPNRALGFYEQYF.

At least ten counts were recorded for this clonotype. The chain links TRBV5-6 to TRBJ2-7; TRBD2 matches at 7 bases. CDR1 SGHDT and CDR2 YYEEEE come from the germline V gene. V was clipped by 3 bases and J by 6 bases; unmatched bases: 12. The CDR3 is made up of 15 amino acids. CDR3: CASSYRTRHPPEQYV. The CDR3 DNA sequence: TGTGCCAGCAGCTACCGGACTAGACACCCTCCCGAGCAGTACGTC.

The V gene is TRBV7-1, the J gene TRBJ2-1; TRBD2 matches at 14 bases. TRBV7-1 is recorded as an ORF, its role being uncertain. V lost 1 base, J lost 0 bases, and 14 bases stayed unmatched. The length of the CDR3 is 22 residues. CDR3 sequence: CASSSGGGWGTSGGTSYNEQFF. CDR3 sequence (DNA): TGTGCCAGCAGCTCAGGTGGGGGCTGGGGGACTAGCGGGGGAACCTCCTACAATGAGCAGTTCTTC.

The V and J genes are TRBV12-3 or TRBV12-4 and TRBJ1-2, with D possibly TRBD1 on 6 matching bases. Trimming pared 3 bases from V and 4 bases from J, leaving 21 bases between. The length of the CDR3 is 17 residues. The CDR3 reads CASSFSPHLRGGYGYTF. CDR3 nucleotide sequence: TGTGCCAGCAGTTTCTCACCTCATCTTAGGGGGGGCTATGGCTACACCTTC.

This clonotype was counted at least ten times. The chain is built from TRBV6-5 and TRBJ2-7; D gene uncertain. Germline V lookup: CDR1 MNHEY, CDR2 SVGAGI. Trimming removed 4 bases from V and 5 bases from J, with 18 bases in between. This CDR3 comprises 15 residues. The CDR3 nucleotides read TGTGCCAGCAGTTCATTCCGTGTGGGATGGAACGAGCAGTACTTC. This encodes CASSSFRVGWNEQYF.

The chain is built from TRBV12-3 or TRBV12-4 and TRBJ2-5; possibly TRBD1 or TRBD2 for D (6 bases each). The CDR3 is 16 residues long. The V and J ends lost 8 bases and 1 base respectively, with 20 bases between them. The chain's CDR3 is CASQPPHGGLQETQYF. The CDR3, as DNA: TGTGCCAGCCAACCGCCTCACGGGGGCCTCCAAGAGACCCAGTACTTC.

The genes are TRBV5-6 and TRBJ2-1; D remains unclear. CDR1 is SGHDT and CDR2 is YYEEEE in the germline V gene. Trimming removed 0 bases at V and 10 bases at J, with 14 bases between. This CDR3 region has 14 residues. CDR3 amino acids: CASSLDVGPGEQFF. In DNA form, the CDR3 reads TGTGCCAGCAGCTTGGATGTTGGGCCCGGGGAGCAGTTCTTC.

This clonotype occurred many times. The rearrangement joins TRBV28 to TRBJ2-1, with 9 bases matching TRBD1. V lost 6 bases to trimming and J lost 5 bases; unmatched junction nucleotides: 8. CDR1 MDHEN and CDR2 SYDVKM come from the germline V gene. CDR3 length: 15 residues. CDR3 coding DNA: TGTGCCAGCAGAAGCCGGGACAGGGTAGACAATGAGCAGTTCTTC. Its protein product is CASRSRDRVDNEQFF.